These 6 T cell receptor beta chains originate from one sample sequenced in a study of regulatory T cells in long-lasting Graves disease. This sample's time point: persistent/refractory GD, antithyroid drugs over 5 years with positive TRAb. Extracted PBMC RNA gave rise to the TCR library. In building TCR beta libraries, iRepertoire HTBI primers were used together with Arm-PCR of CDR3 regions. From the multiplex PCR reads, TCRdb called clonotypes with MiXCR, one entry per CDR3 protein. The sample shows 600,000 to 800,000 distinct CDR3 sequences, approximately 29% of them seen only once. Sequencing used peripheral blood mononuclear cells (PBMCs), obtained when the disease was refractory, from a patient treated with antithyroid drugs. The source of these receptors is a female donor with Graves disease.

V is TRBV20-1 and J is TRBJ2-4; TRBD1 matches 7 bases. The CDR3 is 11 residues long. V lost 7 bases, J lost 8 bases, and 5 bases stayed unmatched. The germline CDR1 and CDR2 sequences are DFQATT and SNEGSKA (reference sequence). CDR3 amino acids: CSGTGADIQYF. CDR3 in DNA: TGCAGTGGCACAGGGGCGGACATTCAGTACTTC.

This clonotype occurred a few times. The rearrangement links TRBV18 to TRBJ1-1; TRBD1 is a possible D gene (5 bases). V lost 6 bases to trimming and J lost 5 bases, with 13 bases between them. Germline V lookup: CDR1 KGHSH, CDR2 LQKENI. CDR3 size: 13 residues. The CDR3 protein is CASSPLQGTEAFF. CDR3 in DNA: TGTGCCAGCTCCCCCCTCCAGGGAACTGAAGCTTTCTTT.

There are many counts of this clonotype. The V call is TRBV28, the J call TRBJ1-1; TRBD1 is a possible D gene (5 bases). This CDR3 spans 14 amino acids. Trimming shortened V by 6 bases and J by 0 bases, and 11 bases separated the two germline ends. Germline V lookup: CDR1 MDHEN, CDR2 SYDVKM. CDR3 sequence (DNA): TGTGCCAGCAGCTGGGGACGGTTGAACACTGAAGCTTTCTTT. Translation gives CASSWGRLNTEAFF.

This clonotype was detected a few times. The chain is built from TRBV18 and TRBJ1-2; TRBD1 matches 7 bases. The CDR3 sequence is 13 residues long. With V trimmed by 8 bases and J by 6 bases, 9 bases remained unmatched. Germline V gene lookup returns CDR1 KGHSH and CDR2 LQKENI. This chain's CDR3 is CASSRTGDHGYTF. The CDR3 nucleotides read TGTGCCAGCAGCCGAACAGGGGATCATGGCTACACCTTC. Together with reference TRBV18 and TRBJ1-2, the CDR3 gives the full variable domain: NAGVMQNPRHLVRRRGQEARLRCSPMKGHSHVYWYRQLPEEGLKFMVYLQKENIIDESGMPKERFSAEFPKEGPSILRIQQVVRGDSAAYFCASSRTGDHGYTFGSGTRLTVV.

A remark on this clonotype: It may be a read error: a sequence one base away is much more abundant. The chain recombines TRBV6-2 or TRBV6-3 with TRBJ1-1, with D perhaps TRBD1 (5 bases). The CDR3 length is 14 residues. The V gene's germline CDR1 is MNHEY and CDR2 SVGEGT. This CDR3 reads CASGYSRGNTEAFF. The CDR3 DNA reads TGTGCCAGCGGTTACTCGAGGGGGAACACTGAAGCTTTCTTT.

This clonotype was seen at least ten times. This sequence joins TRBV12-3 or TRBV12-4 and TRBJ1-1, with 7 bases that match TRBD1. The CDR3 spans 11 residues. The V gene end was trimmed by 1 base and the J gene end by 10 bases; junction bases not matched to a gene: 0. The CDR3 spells CASSLGTGAFF. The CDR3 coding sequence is TGTGCCAGCAGTTTAGGGACAGGAGCTTTCTTT.